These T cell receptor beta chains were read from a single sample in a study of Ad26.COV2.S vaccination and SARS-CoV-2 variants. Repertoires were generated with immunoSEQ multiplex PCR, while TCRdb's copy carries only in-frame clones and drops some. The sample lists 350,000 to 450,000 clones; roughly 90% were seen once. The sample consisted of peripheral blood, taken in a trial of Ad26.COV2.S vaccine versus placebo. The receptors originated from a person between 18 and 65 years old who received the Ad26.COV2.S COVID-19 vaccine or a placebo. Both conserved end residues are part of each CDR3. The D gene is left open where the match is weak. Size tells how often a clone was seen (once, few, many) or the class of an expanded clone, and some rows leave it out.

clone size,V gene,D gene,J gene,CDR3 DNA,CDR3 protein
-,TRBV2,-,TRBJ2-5,TGTGCCAGCAGCGGGGACTTCCAAGAGACCCAGTACTTC,CASSGDFQETQYF
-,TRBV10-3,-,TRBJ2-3,TGTGCCATCAGTGATAGGGTTAGCACAGATACGCAGTATTTT,CAISDRVSTDTQYF
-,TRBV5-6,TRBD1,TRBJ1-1,TGTGCCAGCAGCTTGGATACAGGGGGAGTGAACACTGAAGCTTTCTTT,CASSLDTGGVNTEAFF
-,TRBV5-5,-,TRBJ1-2,TGTGCCAGCAGCAGGGGGGAGAGGGGTGAAGATGGCTACACCTTC,CASSRGERGEDGYTF
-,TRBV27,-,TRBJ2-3,TGTGCCAGCAGTTTAACGAATACAGATACGCAGTATTTT,CASSLTNTDTQYF
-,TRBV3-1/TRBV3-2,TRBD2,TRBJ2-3,TGTGCCAGCAGCCCCGATCGACTAGCGGGCACAGATACGCAGTATTTT,CASSPDRLAGTDTQYF
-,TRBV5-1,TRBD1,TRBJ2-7,TGCGCCAGCAGCTCTGTCGCACAGGGGTTAGGGGAGCAGTACTTC,CASSSVAQGLGEQYF
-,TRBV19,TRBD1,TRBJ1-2,TGTGCCAGTAGTATGGACAGGGGATCTAACTATGGCTACACCTTC,CASSMDRGSNYGYTF
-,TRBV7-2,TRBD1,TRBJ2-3,TGTGCCAGCAGATCCGACAGGGTGGCAGATACGCAGTATTTT,CASRSDRVADTQYF
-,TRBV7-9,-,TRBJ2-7,TGTGCCAGCAGCTTTGGCCAGGAATCCTACGAGCAGTACTTC,CASSFGQESYEQYF
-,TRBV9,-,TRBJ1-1,TGTGCCAGCAGCGCCTCCGGGGCTGAAGCTTTCTTT,CASSASGAEAFF
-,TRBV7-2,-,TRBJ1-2,TGTGCCAGCAGCACCGGGCAGATAAGTAACTATGGCTACACCTTC,CASSTGQISNYGYTF
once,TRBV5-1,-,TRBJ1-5,TGCGCCAGCAGCTTGGCCGGCGGCGGCAATCAGCCCCAGCATTTT,CASSLAGGGNQPQHF
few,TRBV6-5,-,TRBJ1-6,TGTGCCAGCAGTTACGGGGGGCGCCCCTATAATTCACCCCTCCACTTT,CASSYGGRPYNSPLHF
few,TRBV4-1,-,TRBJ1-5,TGCGCCAGCAGCATGTCCCACGGGGGTCAGCCCCAGCATTTT,CASSMSHGGQPQHF
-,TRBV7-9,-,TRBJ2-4,TGTGCCAGCAGCCCGGGCGGGATTCAGTACTTC,CASSPGGIQYF
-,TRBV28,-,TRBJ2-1,TGTGCCAGCAGCCCAGAGCTGTCTCAGCACAATGAGCAGTTCTTC,CASSPELSQHNEQFF
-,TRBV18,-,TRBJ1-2,TGTGCCAGCTCACCTATCCGGGACAACTATGGCTACACCTTC,CASSPIRDNYGYTF
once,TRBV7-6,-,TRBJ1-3,TGTGCCAGCAGCTTAGCCGGATCTGGAAACACCATATATTTT,CASSLAGSGNTIYF
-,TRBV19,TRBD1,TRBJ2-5,TGTGCCAGTAGTATAGGGAAAGGGGGCTTGGAGACCCAGTACTTC,CASSIGKGGLETQYF
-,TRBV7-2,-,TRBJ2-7,TGTGCCAGCAGCTGGGACTACGAGCAGTACTTC,CASSWDYEQYF
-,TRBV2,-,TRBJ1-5,TGTGCCAGCAAATTAGAGGGAGGCAATCAGCCCCAGCATTTT,CASKLEGGNQPQHF
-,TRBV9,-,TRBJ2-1,TGTGCCAGCAGCGCCCGGGACGTGCAGTTCTTC,CASSARDVQFF
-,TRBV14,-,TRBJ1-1,TGTGCCAGCAGCCCAAGATGGGAGGGCGGTAACACTGAAGCTTTCTTT,CASSPRWEGGNTEAFF
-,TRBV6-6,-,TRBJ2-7,TGTGCCAGCAGTTACTCTCAGGGGAGTCACTCCTACGAGCAGTACTTC,CASSYSQGSHSYEQYF
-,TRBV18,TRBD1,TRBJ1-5,TGTGCCAGCTCATCGACAGGGTTAGGACAGCCCCAGCATTTT,CASSSTGLGQPQHF
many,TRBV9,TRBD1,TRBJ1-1,TGTGCCAGCAGCCCAAGACAGGGGATAGACACTGAAGCTTTCTTT,CASSPRQGIDTEAFF
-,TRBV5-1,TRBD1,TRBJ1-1,TGCGCCAGCAGCTTGGGGACAGGAGTAGGGAACACTGAAGCTTTCTTT,CASSLGTGVGNTEAFF
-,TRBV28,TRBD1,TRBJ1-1,TGTGCCAGCAGCCGCAAAGGACAGGTGGGGAACACTGAAGCTTTCTTT,CASSRKGQVGNTEAFF
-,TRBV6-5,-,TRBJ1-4,TGTGCCAGCAGTTACTTTGGGTCTAATGAAAAACTGTTTTTT,CASSYFGSNEKLFF
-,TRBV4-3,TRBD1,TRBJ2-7,TGCGCCAGCAGCCAAGATACAGGGGGCAGGGGTCTCTACGAGCAGTACTTC,CASSQDTGGRGLYEQYF
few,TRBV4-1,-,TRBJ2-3,TGCGCCAGCAGCCCCCACTTCGAGTTCATCGATACGCAGTATTTT,CASSPHFEFIDTQYF
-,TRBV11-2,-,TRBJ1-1,TGTGCCAGCAGCCCCGTAAGCCCAGGGGCGACTGAAGCTTTCTTT,CASSPVSPGATEAFF
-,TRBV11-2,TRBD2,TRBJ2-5,TGTGCCAGCAGCACTCCTCTAGCGGGGATGGAGACCCAGTACTTC,CASSTPLAGMETQYF
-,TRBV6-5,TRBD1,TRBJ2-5,TGTGCCAGCACCAGGACAGGGCAGGAGACCCAGTACTTC,CASTRTGQETQYF
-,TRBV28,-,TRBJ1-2,TGTGCCAGCAGTTTGCCTCCGGGGCAGCGTTACTATGGCTACACCTTC,CASSLPPGQRYYGYTF
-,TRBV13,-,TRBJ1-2,TGTGCCAGCAGCTTAGGCCTAGGTGGAAATGGCTACACCTTC,CASSLGLGGNGYTF
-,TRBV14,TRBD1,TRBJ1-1,TGTGCCAGCAGCCAAGTACTGGGCAGGGGGAATGAAGCTTTCTTT,CASSQVLGRGNEAFF
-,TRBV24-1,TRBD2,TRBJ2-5,TGTGCCACCAGTGTAGGCGGTAGCGGGGGGGAACAAGAGACCCAGTACTTC,CATSVGGSGGEQETQYF
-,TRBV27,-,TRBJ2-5,TGTGCCAGCAGTTATACCCCCTTCCCGGGACCCGAAGAGACCCAGTACTTC,CASSYTPFPGPEETQYF
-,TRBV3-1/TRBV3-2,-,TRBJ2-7,TGTGCCAGCAGCCAACGTCACTACGAGCAGTACTTC,CASSQRHYEQYF
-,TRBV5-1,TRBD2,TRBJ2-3,TGCGCCAGCAGCCAGACTAGCGGGGGGGCTAATACGCAGTATTTT,CASSQTSGGANTQYF
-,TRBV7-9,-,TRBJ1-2,TGTGCCAGCACCGGACACTGGGATAACTATGGCTACACCTTC,CASTGHWDNYGYTF
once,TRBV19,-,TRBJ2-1,TGTGCCAGTTTTGGGGGCCGCTCCTACAATGAGCAGTTCTTC,CASFGGRSYNEQFF
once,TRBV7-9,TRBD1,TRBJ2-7,TGTGCCAGCAGCTTAGCCCCAGGGGGTAACTCCTACGAGCAGTACTTC,CASSLAPGGNSYEQYF
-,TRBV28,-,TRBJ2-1,TGTGCCAGCAGTTGGTCCCCATTATGGAATGAGCAGTTCTTC,CASSWSPLWNEQFF
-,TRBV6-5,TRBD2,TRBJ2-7,TGTGCCAGCATTAAGCGATTAGCGGGGGCCTACGAGCAGTACTTC,CASIKRLAGAYEQYF
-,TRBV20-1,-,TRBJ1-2,TGCCCATCTGGGAGGGGCTATGGCTACACCTTC,CPSGRGYGYTF
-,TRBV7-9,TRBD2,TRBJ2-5,TGTGCCAGCAGCTTGGGACTAGCGGGGCAAGAGACCCAGTACTTC,CASSLGLAGQETQYF
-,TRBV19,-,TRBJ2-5,TGTGCCAGTAGTCTGGCAGGCGGGTCAGAGACCCAGTACTTC,CASSLAGGSETQYF
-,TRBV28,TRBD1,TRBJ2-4,TGTGCCAGCAGTTACAGGGGTGGCAAAAACATTCAGTACTTC,CASSYRGGKNIQYF
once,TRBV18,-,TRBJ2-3,TGTGCCAGCTCACCACTTCCATCTTTCGGGGCCAGCCATAGCACAGATACGCAGTATTTT,CASSPLPSFGASHSTDTQYF
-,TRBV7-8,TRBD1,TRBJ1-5,TGTGCCAGCAGCTTAGCGAACAGGGGAGGGAATCAGCCCCAGCATTTT,CASSLANRGGNQPQHF
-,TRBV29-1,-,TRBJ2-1,TGCAGCGTTTGGGTGGCAGACTACAATGAGCAGTTCTTC,CSVWVADYNEQFF
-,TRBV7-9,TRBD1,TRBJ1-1,TGTGCCAGCAGCTTGCGCGGCGCGGGACAGGGGTATCCTGAAGCTTTCTTT,CASSLRGAGQGYPEAFF
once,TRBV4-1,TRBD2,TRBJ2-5,TGCGCCAGCAGCCAAGATCAGGCGGGGGACCAAGAGACCCAGTACTTC,CASSQDQAGDQETQYF
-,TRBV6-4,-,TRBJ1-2,TGTGCCAGCAGTGACGGGCTCAGTTCTTATGGCTACACCTTC,CASSDGLSSYGYTF